A single sample is the source of the 10 T cell receptor beta chains below, sequenced in a study of T cell responses to AZD1222 COVID-19 vaccine. Clones were sequenced by immunoSEQ multiplex PCR, and TCRdb holds only the in-frame ones, with some missing. The sample yields over 60,000 clones, 80% seen once. Sample: peripheral blood, taken 28 days after the second AZD1222 dose. The receptors come from an adult who received the AZD1222 COVID-19 vaccine.

The chain recombines TRBV7-2 with TRBJ1-6, with 7 bases matching TRBD1. The V gene's germline CDR1 is SGHTA and CDR2 FQGNSA. The ends lost 2 bases at V and 5 bases at J; junction bases unmatched: 3. This CDR3 has 15 residues. The CDR3 reads CASSLLRGNNSPLHF. Here the CDR3 DNA reads TGTGCCAGCAGCTTACTCAGGGGGAATAATTCACCCCTCCACTTT.

This rearrangement joins TRBV11-2 to TRBJ2-7, with TRBD2 matching 11 bases. The V gene's germline CDR1 is SGHAT and CDR2 FQNNGV. CDR3 length equals 16 residues. V shed 2 bases and J 3 bases; nucleotides not matched to a gene: 6. The CDR3 here is CASSLPSGGSYYEQYF. The CDR3 DNA sequence: TGTGCCAGCAGCTTACCTAGCGGGGGGTCCTACTACGAGCAGTACTTC.

The chain has TRBV24-1 and TRBJ2-6; D ambiguous. Between the trimmed V and J ends, which lost 3 bases and 0 bases, there was a span of 5 bases. The CDR3 loop spans 15 amino acids. Per germline, CDR1 KGHDR and CDR2 SFDVKD. CDR3 bases: TGTGCCACCAGTGATCCGATCTCTGGGGCCAACGTCCTGACTTTC. Residues: CATSDPISGANVLTF.

This chain uses TRBV11-2 with TRBJ2-7; 7 bases align to TRBD2. Trimming at V came to 7 bases and at J to 3 bases, leaving 6 bases not matched to a gene. The germline gives CDR1 SGHAT, CDR2 FQNNGV. This CDR3 is 13 amino acids long. The CDR3 DNA reads as TGTGCCAGCAAAAAGCGGGGATACTACGAGCAGTACTTC. Amino acids: CASKKRGYYEQYF.

The chain carries TRBV3-1 (or the pseudogene TRBV3-2) and TRBJ2-2, with 12 nucleotides matching TRBD2. The junction had 17 bases not matched to a gene; V was cut back by 3 bases and J by 3 bases. The germline V gene encodes CDR1 LGHDT and CDR2 YNNKEL (reference sequence). The CDR3 consists of 21 residues. This CDR3 is CASSQGAGLAGGPGYTGELFF. The CDR3 DNA sequence: TGTGCCAGCAGCCAGGGCGCAGGGCTAGCGGGGGGGCCCGGCTACACCGGGGAGCTGTTTTTT.

This chain uses TRBV30 with TRBJ1-4; D perhaps matches TRBD1 (6 bases). Per germline, CDR1 GTSNPN and CDR2 SVGIG (reference sequence). This CDR3 has 15 residues. V dropped 0 bases and J dropped 4 bases, with 12 bases sitting between them. The CDR3 is CAWSVRTDYNEKLFF. Written as DNA, the CDR3 is TGTGCCTGGAGTGTTCGGACAGACTATAATGAAAAACTGTTTTTT.

This chain uses TRBV30 with TRBJ1-6, with D possibly matching TRBD1 (6 bases). The V and J ends lost 2 bases and 7 bases respectively, with 18 bases between them. Germline V gene sequence: CDR1 GTSNPN, CDR2 SVGIG (reference sequence). The CDR3 covers 16 residues. The CDR3 DNA reads as TGTGCCTGGAGTACAACAGGGATCCTATTAAATTCACCCCTCCACTTT. Translation: CAWSTTGILLNSPLHF.

As to this clone: This sample includes further DNA sequences coding for the same CDR3. CDR3 nucleotide sequence: TGTGCCTGGAGTAGGGACAGACCCCATGGCTACACCTTC. Translating it yields CAWSRDRPHGYTF. The chain combines TRBV30 with TRBJ1-2; 7 bases agree with TRBD1. The ends lost 2 bases at V and 6 bases at J; junction bases unmatched: 6. The CDR3 spans 13 residues. CDR1 is GTSNPN, CDR2 SVGIG, per germline (reference sequence).

The chain has TRBV11-2 and TRBJ2-2; maybe TRBD2 (6 bases). Looked up from germline, CDR1 is SGHAT and CDR2 is FQNNGV. This CDR3 contains 18 residues. V was cut by 0 bases and J by 1 base, with 15 bases left in between. DNA of the CDR3: TGTGCCAGCAGCTTAGAGGGGGGTAGCTTGCGGAACACCGGGGAGCTGTTTTTT. Its protein is CASSLEGGSLRNTGELFF.

The chain has TRBV6-5 and TRBJ2-7; 10 nucleotides agree with TRBD1. From germline, CDR1 is MNHEY and CDR2 SVGAGI. The CDR3 extends over 15 amino acids. J gave up 5 bases and V 6 bases, and 10 bases lay outside the gene matches. In DNA form, the CDR3 reads TGTGCCAGCAGACCCGCCGGGACAGGGGCCCACGAGCAGTACTTC. This codes for CASRPAGTGAHEQYF.